This T cell receptor (beta chain) came from a study of OX40 agonist ivuxolimab in advanced cancers. CDR1 is SNHLY and CDR2 is FYNNEI in the germline V gene. The CDR3 extends over 16 amino acids. Between the trimmed V and J ends, which lost 6 bases and 0 bases, there was a span of 14 bases. Data came from immunoSEQ multiplex PCR; TCRdb stores just in-frame clones and leaves some out. The sample yields 60,000 to 70,000 clones, roughly four fifths seen once. Source: CD4+ or CD8+ T cells sorted from blood, taken in a trial of the OX40 agonist ivuxolimab. This sequence joins TRBV2 and TRBJ2-2; tentative D call: TRBD2 (5 bases). This TCR came from an adult with an advanced solid tumor such as melanoma, head and neck, liver or kidney cancer. The CDR3: CASRAGSAANTGELFF. The CDR3 nucleotides are TGTGCCAGCAGGGCGGGTAGCGCCGCGAACACCGGGGAGCTGTTTTTT.